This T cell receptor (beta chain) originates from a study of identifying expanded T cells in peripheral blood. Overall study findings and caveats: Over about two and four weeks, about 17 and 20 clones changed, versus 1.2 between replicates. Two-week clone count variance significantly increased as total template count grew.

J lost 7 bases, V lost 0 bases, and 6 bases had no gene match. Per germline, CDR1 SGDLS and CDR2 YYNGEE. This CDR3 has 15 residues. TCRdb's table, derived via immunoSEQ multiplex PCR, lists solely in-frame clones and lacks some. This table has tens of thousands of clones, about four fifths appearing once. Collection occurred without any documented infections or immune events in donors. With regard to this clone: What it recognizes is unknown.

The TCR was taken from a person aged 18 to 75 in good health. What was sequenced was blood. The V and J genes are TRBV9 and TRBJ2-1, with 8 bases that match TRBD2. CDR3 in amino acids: CASSVETGGVNEQFF. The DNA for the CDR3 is TGTGCCAGCAGCGTAGAGACGGGAGGGGTAAATGAGCAGTTCTTC.